Each of the 15 T cell receptor beta chains below was sequenced from the same sample in a study of cytomegalovirus exposure and HLA in healthy donors (dated by TCRdb to the late 2010s). The library was generated by the immunoSEQ multiplex PCR assay. The multiplex PCR relied on a mix of 60 forward primers for TCR Vbeta segments and 13 reverse primers for TCR Jbeta segments. TCRdb stores this immuneACCESS table with in-frame sequences only. Part of the clones is absent; in the studies checked, under half of the shortfall reflects unresolved V genes, and no reason is known for the rest. This sample gives some 180,000 clones in total; roughly 85% of them show up just once. The ten largest clones represent less than 2.5% of the sample. The sequenced material came from PBMCs. These receptors were taken from a woman between 45 and 60 years old in good health and CMV-seronegative.

The J gene is TRBJ2-2, the V gene TRBV13, with TRBD2 as a possible D gene (5 bases). Germline values: CDR1 PRHDT, CDR2 FYEKMQ (reference sequence). Trimming took 4 bases from V and 0 from J, leaving 9 bases between them. This CDR3 comprises 15 residues. CDR3 nucleotide sequence: TGTGCCAGCAGCTCGGACTTCACGAACACCGGGGAGCTGTTTTTT. This codes for CASSSDFTNTGELFF.

J is TRBJ2-4 and V is TRBV28; 9 bases map to TRBD2. CDR3 length equals 20 residues. CDR1 and CDR2 (germline): MDHEN, SYDVKM. V lost 4 bases and J lost 3; bases outside the gene matches: 19. The CDR3 nucleotides read TGTGCCAGCAGTTCCCCAGGTTCGACTAGCGGCCTTACTATCAAAAACATTCAGTACTTC. Protein: CASSSPGSTSGLTIKNIQYF.

The V call is TRBV10-3, the J call TRBJ2-1; D is undetermined. This CDR3 has 11 residues. The germline CDR1 and CDR2 sequences are ENHRY and SYGVKD. V lost 4 bases, J lost 8 bases, and 6 bases lay in between. Here the CDR3 reads CAISVRDEQFF. Written as DNA, the CDR3 is TGTGCCATCAGTGTCCGGGATGAGCAGTTCTTC.

The chain carries TRBV18 and TRBJ2-1; a possible D gene is TRBD2 (5 bases). Germline-derived CDR1 and CDR2 are KGHSH and LQKENI. CDR3 size: 16 residues. The ends were cut back, 3 bases at V and 10 bases at J, with 22 bases in the middle. CDR3 in DNA: TGTGCCAGCTCACCGGCTGCCAAGCGGAGGTGGGAGGAGCAGTTCTTC. This translates into CASSPAAKRRWEEQFF.

This chain joins TRBV7-8 and TRBJ2-1, with 9 bases aligning to TRBD2. The germline V gene has CDR1 SGHVS and CDR2 FQNEAQ. The CDR3 has 14 amino acids. The ends lost 8 bases at V and 9 bases at J; junction bases unmatched: 11. The CDR3 sequence: CASRKAGGPGEQFF. The CDR3 DNA sequence: TGTGCCAGCCGGAAGGCGGGAGGGCCGGGTGAGCAGTTCTTC.

The J gene is TRBJ2-1, the V gene TRBV7-9, with 7 bases lining up with TRBD2. CDR1 and CDR2 from the germline V gene are SEHNR and FQNEAQ (reference sequence). The CDR3 spans 16 residues. Losses at the gene ends were 0 bases for V and 9 bases for J; bases not matched to a gene: 11. The CDR3 loop reads CASSLAISGGRVEQFF. The CDR3 bases are TGTGCCAGCAGCTTAGCTATATCGGGAGGCCGGGTTGAGCAGTTCTTC.

V and J are TRBV14 and TRBJ2-3, with 8 positions matching TRBD2. The CDR3 covers 13 residues. Per germline, CDR1 SGHDN and CDR2 FVKESK. V gave up 0 bases and J gave up 14 bases; unmatched junction bases: 7. The CDR3 protein is CASSQEVGTSWYF. CDR3 nucleotides: TGTGCCAGCAGCCAAGAAGTCGGGACTAGTTGGTATTTT.

Of note for this clone: This CDR3 is also generated by other DNA sequences in the sample. The CDR3 reads CASSLSSGTYNEQFF. The CDR3 coding sequence is TGTGCCAGCAGCTTATCTAGCGGGACCTACAATGAGCAGTTCTTC. The chain has TRBV5-4 and TRBJ2-1, with 9 bases fitting TRBD2. V gave up 2 bases and J gave up 2 bases; unmatched junction bases: 2. CDR3 length: 15 amino acids. Germline CDR1 and CDR2: SGHNT and YYREEE (reference sequence).

The chain has TRBV7-2 and TRBJ2-1; TRBD2 matches at 12 bases. The ends lost 5 bases at V and 6 bases at J; junction bases unmatched: 11. This CDR3 is built from 17 residues. The germline V gene encodes CDR1 SGHTA and CDR2 FQGNSA. The CDR3 DNA reads as TGTGCCAGCAGCCGAACGACTAGCGGGAGTCTGGTCAATGAGCAGTTCTTC. Translating it yields CASSRTTSGSLVNEQFF.

The J gene is TRBJ1-6, the V gene TRBV27; tentatively, D is TRBD1 (5 bases). The CDR3 is 16 residues long. Trimming left V 6 bases short and J 5 bases short, with 17 bases between. Germline V CDR1 and CDR2: MNHEY, SMNVEV (reference sequence). The DNA for the CDR3 is TGTGCCAGCAGCAGGGCCGCGGGACCTAATAATTCACCCCTCCACTTT. The encoded protein is CASSRAAGPNNSPLHF.

The rearrangement uses TRBV6-1 and TRBJ2-3; perhaps TRBD1 as D (5 bases). The germline V and J ends were trimmed by 4 bases and 2 bases, with 10 bases remaining between them. Per germline, CDR1 MNHNS and CDR2 SASEGT. The CDR3 spans 14 residues. CDR3 residues: CASSGQTHTDTQYF. CDR3 DNA sequence: TGTGCCAGCAGTGGACAGACACACACAGATACGCAGTATTTT.

Note on this clone: Compared with germline, one end of the junction differs, possibly owing to a read error. V usage is TRBV7-9 and J usage is TRBJ1-2, with TRBD1 identical over 7 bases. CDR1 is SEHNR, CDR2 FQNEAQ, per germline (reference sequence). This CDR3 contains 17 residues. The CDR3 reads CSSSLTGAPQGNYGYTF. The CDR3 nucleotides are TGTTCCAGCAGTTTAACAGGGGCGCCGCAAGGAAACTATGGCTACACCTTC.

The CDR3 nucleotides read TGCAGCGTTGAGCTCGGGAACTATGGCTACACCTTC. Translated: CSVELGNYGYTF. The chain recombines TRBV29-1 with TRBJ1-2; D is unresolved. Germline V gene lookup returns CDR1 SQVTM and CDR2 ANQGSEA. This CDR3 comprises 12 residues. The V gene lost 3 bases and the J gene lost 2 bases, with 7 bases spanning the gap. The variable domain in full, with the rest retrieved from reference TRBV29-1 and TRBJ1-2, is SAVISQKPSRDICQRGTSLTIQCQVDSQVTMMFWYRQQPGQSLTLIATANQGSEATYESGFVIDKFPISRPNLTFSTLTVSNMSPEDSSIYLCSVELGNYGYTFGSGTRLTVV.

The chain recombines TRBV7-9 with TRBJ2-1, with D maybe TRBD2 (6 bases). Germline loops: CDR1 SEHNR, CDR2 FQNEAQ (reference sequence). The CDR3 sequence is 18 residues long. V dropped 1 base and J dropped 0 bases, with 16 bases sitting between them. This CDR3 reads CASSLEASVSFSYNEQFF. Written as DNA, the CDR3 is TGTGCCAGCAGCTTAGAAGCTAGCGTCTCCTTCTCCTACAATGAGCAGTTCTTC.

V is TRBV28 and J is TRBJ2-7; TRBD2 is a possible D gene (5 bases). V was clipped by 5 bases and J by 3 bases, with 11 bases between them. Germline V gene lookup returns CDR1 MDHEN and CDR2 SYDVKM. There are 13 residues in the CDR3. The CDR3 reads CASSLGLDYEQYF. In DNA, the CDR3 is TGTGCCAGCAGTCTTGGACTCGACTACGAGCAGTACTTC.